This TCR beta chain was captured in a study of Graves' ophthalmopathy and Graves' hyperthyroidism. Trimming shortened V by 0 bases and J by 3 bases, and 15 bases separated the two germline ends. Germline CDR1 and CDR2: LNHNV and YYDKDF (reference sequence). The CDR3 has 16 amino acids. This clonotype was observed many times. CDR3 regions of TCR beta were amplified from RNA transcripts. Investigators did first-round RT-PCR with HTBI primers, then second-round multiplex PCR. TCRdb processed the multiplex PCR reads anew with MiXCR; each CDR3 protein has one entry. The data hold roughly 230,000 distinct CDR3 sequences, with roughly a fifth observed a single time.

This chain connects TRBV15 to TRBJ2-7, with a possible D match to TRBD1 (6 bases). The TCR sequence derives from a woman aged 45-65 years with Graves' ophthalmopathy. Sequencing was performed on peripheral blood. CDR3 coding DNA: TGTGCCACCAGCAGAGATTGGGGGCAGAATTACTACGAGCAGTACTTC. Protein: CATSRDWGQNYYEQYF.